The 6 T cell receptor beta chains given below trace back to one sample, sequenced in a study of T-cell reconstitution after alpha-beta-depleted transplantation in children. The authors prepared the TCRbeta library with unique molecular identifiers. From the PCR reads, TCRdb called clonotypes with MiXCR, one entry per CDR3 protein. The data show 500,000 to 650,000 distinct CDR3 sequences, approximately 10% seen once. The sequencing used PBMCs, mostly from graft donor cells, collected 180 days after TCRalphabeta/CD19-depleted stem cell transplant. These receptors were obtained from a female patient aged 2-15 years who had a stem cell transplant for aplastic anemia, so the T cells may come from the graft donor.

This clonotype has just a few counts. The rearrangement joins TRBV28 to TRBJ2-1; D not certain. Looked up from germline, CDR1 is MDHEN and CDR2 is SYDVKM. Trimming pared 7 bases from V and 4 bases from J, leaving 11 bases between. The CDR3 extends over 13 amino acids. The CDR3 sequence is CASTLPFYNEQFF. DNA of the CDR3: TGTGCCAGCACCTTACCCTTTTACAATGAGCAGTTCTTC.

This chain connects TRBV12-3 or TRBV12-4 to TRBJ1-2; D ambiguous. Between the trimmed V and J ends, which lost 2 bases and 6 bases, there was a span of 10 bases. This CDR3 is built from 13 residues. CDR3 sequence: CASSLYPEHGYTF. Written as DNA, the CDR3 is TGTGCCAGCAGTTTATACCCGGAGCATGGCTACACCTTC.

The V and J genes are TRBV11-3 and TRBJ2-2; D perhaps matches TRBD2 (5 bases). V was trimmed by 7 bases and J by 6 bases, leaving 18 bases between them. Germline V gene data show CDR1 as SGHNT and CDR2 as YENEEA. This CDR3 has 15 residues. The CDR3: CASIDSGNRAGELFF. In nucleotides, the CDR3 is TGTGCCAGCATCGATTCCGGGAACAGAGCCGGGGAGCTGTTTTTT.

Only a few counts were recorded for this clonotype. The J gene is TRBJ2-3, the V gene TRBV20-1; 9 bases align to TRBD1. Germline V CDR1 and CDR2: DFQATT, SNEGSKA (reference sequence). V dropped 0 bases and J dropped 4; count of bases not matched to a gene: 11. The CDR3 runs 17 residues. Here the CDR3 reads CSARDFGQGLWADTQYF. The CDR3 nucleotides read TGCAGTGCTAGAGATTTCGGACAGGGGTTGTGGGCAGATACGCAGTATTTT.

At least ten counts were recorded for this clonotype. J is TRBJ2-7 and V is TRBV20-1, with TRBD1 matching 11 bases. CDR1 and CDR2 from the germline V gene are DFQATT and SNEGSKA (reference sequence). This CDR3 spans 13 amino acids. V was clipped by 4 bases and J by 3 bases; unmatched bases: 2. CDR3 sequence (DNA): TGCAGTGCTACCGGGACAGGGGGCTACGAGCAGTACTTC. Translated, it gives CSATGTGGYEQYF.

This chain connects TRBV7-3 to TRBJ1-1, with D tentatively TRBD1 (6 bases). CDR3 length equals 15 residues. Germline V gene lookup returns CDR1 SGHTA and CDR2 FQGTGA. V dropped 2 bases and J dropped 5 bases, with 15 bases sitting between them. This CDR3 is CASSLDGGTGTEAFF. Written as DNA, the CDR3 is TGTGCCAGCAGCTTAGACGGGGGAACAGGGACTGAAGCTTTCTTT.